These T cell receptor beta chains were read from a single sample in a study of blood T cell repertoires in COVID-19. Data came from immunoSEQ multiplex PCR; TCRdb stores just in-frame clones and leaves some out. The repertoire includes fewer than 250,000 clones, around 91% of them detected once, and roughly 16% sits in the top ten. Sequenced material: PBMCs or T cells enriched from blood (not recorded which). Receptor source: a man aged 30 to 45 who had been exposed to COVID-19. Each CDR3 is given with its conserved first and last residue. The order of the fields is J gene, V gene, D gene, CDR3 length, clone size, CDR3 DNA, CDR3 protein. The D gene is left open where the match is weak. Size is omitted from some rows. Given values are once, few, many or a class for expanded clones.

TRBJ2-2	TRBV6-5	-	11	-	TGTGCCAGCAGCGTTTTCGGGGAGCTGTTTTTT	CASSVFGELFF
TRBJ2-7	TRBV4-3	-	13	-	TGCGCCAGCAGCCAAGATCGGGCGGGCGAGCAGTACTTC	CASSQDRAGEQYF
TRBJ1-6	TRBV2	-	15	once	TGTGCCAGCAGTGGACCGACAGGCACGAGTTCACCCCTCCACTTT	CASSGPTGTSSPLHF
TRBJ2-3	TRBV11-3	TRBD1	17	-	TGTGCCAGCAGCTTAGACGGTTGGGACAGGGTCACAGATACGCAGTATTTT	CASSLDGWDRVTDTQYF
TRBJ1-5	TRBV5-5	TRBD1	14	once	TGTGCCAGCAGCTTGGAACAGGGGGGCCAGCCCCAGCATTTT	CASSLEQGGQPQHF
TRBJ1-4	TRBV6-5	-	14	-	TGTGCCAGCTTGCTAGGGGGTCCTAATGAAAAACTGTTTTTT	CASLLGGPNEKLFF
TRBJ1-2	TRBV3-1/TRBV3-2	-	17	once	TGTGCCAGCAGCCAAGATCGTAGTGCGGTGGTCTTCTATGGCTACACCTTC	CASSQDRSAVVFYGYTF
TRBJ2-7	TRBV27	-	14	-	TGTGCCAGCAGTCTTTCTGTTAGTGTCGGCGAGCAGTACTTC	CASSLSVSVGEQYF
TRBJ1-1	TRBV6-4	TRBD1	16	-	TGTGCCAGCAGCAAGACAGGGGGCGCGGTAAGAACTGAAGCTTTCTTT	CASSKTGGAVRTEAFF
TRBJ1-6	TRBV6-5	-	16	-	TGTGCCAGCAGTTACCTTGGGTATCGGGATAATTCACCCCTCCACTTT	CASSYLGYRDNSPLHF
TRBJ2-5	TRBV2	TRBD1	15	-	TGTGCCAGCAGTGAGAGGACAGGGGGCTTAGAGACCCAGTACTTC	CASSERTGGLETQYF
TRBJ1-4	TRBV19	-	15	-	TGTGCCAGTAGTATAGCGGCGGGGACTAATGAAAAACTGTTTTTT	CASSIAAGTNEKLFF
TRBJ2-5	TRBV11-3	TRBD2	14	-	TGTGCCAGCAGCTTAGCTGGGGAGGGGGAGACCCAGTACTTC	CASSLAGEGETQYF
TRBJ2-3	TRBV3-1/TRBV3-2	TRBD1	15	once	TGTGCCAGCAGCCCTCAACAGGGGGCTAGAGGTACGCAGTATTTT	CASSPQQGARGTQYF
TRBJ1-4	TRBV9	-	15	-	TGTGCCAGCAGCGGAGAATCCGGGGTAGGGGAAAAACTGTTTTTT	CASSGESGVGEKLFF
TRBJ2-3	TRBV9	-	16	-	TGTGCCAGCAGCCTACCTATAGGGCGAGGGACAGATACGCAGTATTTT	CASSLPIGRGTDTQYF
TRBJ2-2	TRBV7-8	TRBD1	16	-	TGTGCCAGCAGCTCAAGGGACAGGGAAGGCACCGGGGAGCTGTTTTTT	CASSSRDREGTGELFF
TRBJ1-6	TRBV3-1/TRBV3-2	-	16	-	TGTGCCAGCAGCCAGAGGGGGGGTGGGTATAATTCACCCCTCCACTTT	CASSQRGGGYNSPLHF